At least ten counts were recorded for the clone carrying this TCR beta chain. The antigen remains unidentified. The data were taken from a study of Graves' ophthalmopathy and Graves' hyperthyroidism. Study in general: The study drew peripheral blood at initial diagnosis, before any treatment. Broader study findings: In separating ophthalmopathy from stable hyperthyroidism, a 13-signature model achieved 87.88% sensitivity and 81.08% specificity. Blood also harbored most expanded thyroid clonotypes above 0.001 frequency.

RNA transcripts served as template for amplifying TCR beta CDR3 sequences. HTBI primers were employed in first-round RT-PCR, then a second-round multiplex PCR followed. MiXCR, run by TCRdb on the multiplex PCR reads, gives a single entry per CDR3 protein. The data show over 450,000 distinct CDR3 sequences, about 15% seen once. The PBMCs used were ones drawn from over 9.5 ml of fresh peripheral blood. The CDR3 covers 14 residues. In germline, CDR1 is SGHAT, CDR2 FQNNGV. Trimming left V 1 base short and J 8 bases short, with 14 bases between. The sequenced material came from blood. This rearrangement joins TRBV11-2 to TRBJ1-1, with D unresolved. This receptor was taken from a woman in her twenties or thirties with Graves' ophthalmopathy. CDR3 DNA: TGTGCCAGCAGCTTAGGTCTTCGCCCCCGCGAAGCTTTCTTT. This encodes CASSLGLRPREAFF.